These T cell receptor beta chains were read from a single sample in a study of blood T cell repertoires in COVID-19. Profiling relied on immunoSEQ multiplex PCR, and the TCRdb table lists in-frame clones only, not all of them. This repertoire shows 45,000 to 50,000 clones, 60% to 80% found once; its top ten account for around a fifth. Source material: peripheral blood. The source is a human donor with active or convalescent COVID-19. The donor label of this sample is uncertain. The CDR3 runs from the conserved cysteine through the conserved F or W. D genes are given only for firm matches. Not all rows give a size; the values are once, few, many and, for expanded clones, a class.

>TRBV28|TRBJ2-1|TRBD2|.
CASSLDWTSGTYNEQFF
TGTGCCAGCAGTTTAGATTGGACTAGCGGGACCTACAATGAGCAGTTCTTC
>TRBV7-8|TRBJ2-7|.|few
CASSLGLPDSYYEQYF
TGTGCCAGCAGCTTAGGCCTTCCGGACAGCTACTACGAGCAGTACTTC
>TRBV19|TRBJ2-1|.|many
CASSIGWLGQFF
TGTGCCAGTAGTATCGGTTGGCTAGGGCAGTTCTTC
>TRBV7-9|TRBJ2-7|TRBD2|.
CASSAPGLAVPYEQYF
TGTGCCAGCAGCGCTCCCGGACTAGCGGTCCCCTACGAGCAGTACTTC
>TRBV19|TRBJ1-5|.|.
CASGGLNQPQHF
TGTGCCAGTGGCGGCCTCAATCAGCCCCAGCATTTT
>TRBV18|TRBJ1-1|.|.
CASSPTGLGEAFF
TGTGCCAGCTCCCCCACAGGGTTGGGTGAAGCTTTCTTT
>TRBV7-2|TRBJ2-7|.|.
CASSVGGTAYEQYF
TGTGCCAGCAGCGTGGGCGGGACAGCCTACGAGCAGTACTTC
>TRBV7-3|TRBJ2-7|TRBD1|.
CASSFPRTGSSYEQYF
TGTGCCAGCAGCTTCCCCCGGACAGGAAGCTCCTACGAGCAGTACTTC
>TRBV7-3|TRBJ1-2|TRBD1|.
CASSAGQGYGYTF
TGTGCCAGCAGCGCCGGACAGGGCTATGGCTACACCTTC
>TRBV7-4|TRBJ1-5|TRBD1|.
CASTMTGEGSNQPQHF
TGTGCCAGCACCATGACAGGGGAGGGAAGCAATCAGCCCCAGCATTTT
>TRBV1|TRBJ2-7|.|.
CTSSQEAVGGAYEQYF
TGCACCAGCAGCCAAGAAGCGGTCGGCGGGGCATACGAGCAGTACTTC
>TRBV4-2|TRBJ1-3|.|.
CASSPEGKSGNTIYF
TGTGCCAGCAGCCCGGAGGGAAAATCCGGAAACACCATATATTTT
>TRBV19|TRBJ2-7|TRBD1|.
CASRPGQGHYEQYF
TGTGCCAGTAGACCGGGACAGGGTCACTACGAGCAGTACTTC
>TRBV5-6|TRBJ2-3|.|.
CASSRSAGDKQYF
TGTGCCAGCAGCCGTTCGGCAGGGGACAAGCAGTATTTT
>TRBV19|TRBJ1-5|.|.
CASRQGPRDQPQHF
TGTGCCAGTAGACAGGGACCCCGCGATCAGCCCCAGCATTTT
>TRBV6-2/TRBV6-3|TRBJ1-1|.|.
CASSFGQNTEAFF
TGTGCCAGCAGCTTCGGACAGAACACTGAAGCTTTCTTT
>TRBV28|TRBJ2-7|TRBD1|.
CASSFRDREQYF
TGTGCCAGCAGTTTCCGGGACAGGGAGCAGTACTTC
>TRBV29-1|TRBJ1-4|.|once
CSVQFGTTNEKLFF
TGCAGCGTTCAGTTCGGGACAACTAATGAAAAACTGTTTTTT
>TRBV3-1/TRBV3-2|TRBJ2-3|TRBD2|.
CASSQASGGRDTQYF
TGTGCCAGCAGCCAAGCCTCGGGAGGGCGGGATACGCAGTATTTT
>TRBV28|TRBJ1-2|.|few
CASSSGLNYGYTF
TGTGCCAGCAGTTCTGGACTGAACTATGGCTACACCTTC